This TCR beta chain emerged from a study of T cell responses to AZD1222 COVID-19 vaccine. Produced via immunoSEQ multiplex PCR; TCRdb's table is partial and in-frame only. This sample carries 150,000 to 200,000 clones, approximately 93% of them seen once, and the ten largest clones take less than 1.5%. This clone occurred a few times. Antigen unknown. Study-level points and caveats: Along spike, vaccine-associated CD4 TCRs were found throughout, with dominance at 160-218 and 743-854. Baseline seropositives among AZD1222 recipients totaled only 5 to 7. Donors skewed white British and female; clonal diversity was possibly underestimated.

The material sequenced was peripheral blood, taken 28 days after the second AZD1222 dose. This sequence originates from an adult who received the AZD1222 COVID-19 vaccine.

The CDR3 protein is CASSQDKTGGRNTIYF. DNA of the CDR3: TGTGCCAGCAGCCAAGATAAGACAGGGGGCCGAAACACCATATATTTT. The genes are TRBV4-2 and TRBJ1-3; the match to TRBD1 covers 10 bases. With V trimmed by 0 bases and J by 5 bases, 4 bases remained unmatched. The CDR3 is 16 residues long. Germline-derived CDR1 and CDR2 are LGHNA and YNFKEQ.